This passage covers 13 T cell receptor beta chains from one sample sequenced in a study of PD-L1 blockade in urothelial cancer. Profiling relied on immunoSEQ multiplex PCR, and the TCRdb table lists in-frame clones only, not all of them. There are 85,000 to 90,000 clones in the sample; around 92% occur only once, and 0.97% lies in the top ten. As for time point: pretreatment peripheral blood. The material was PBMCs, obtained around atezolizumab (anti-PD-L1) treatment. Receptors were obtained from a woman older than 75 with urothelial cancer.

The chain is built from TRBV4-2 and TRBJ1-2; D remains unclear. Germline CDR1 reads LGHNA; CDR2 reads YNFKEQ. V dropped 3 bases and J dropped 9 bases, with 17 bases sitting between them. The CDR3 length is 14 residues. As DNA, the CDR3 is TGTGCCAGCAGCCAGACTGGCAGTAAATTAAGCTACACCTTC. Protein: CASSQTGSKLSYTF.

This chain joins TRBV19 and TRBJ2-5, with TRBD2 as a possible D gene (5 bases). The CDR3 extends over 13 amino acids. Germline-derived CDR1 and CDR2 are LNHDA and SQIVND (reference sequence). Trimming shortened V by 3 bases and J by 5 bases, and 10 bases separated the two germline ends. The CDR3 nucleotides read TGTGCCAGTAGTATCAGAGGGTCGGAGACCCAGTACTTC. Residues: CASSIRGSETQYF.

There are a few counts of this clone. This chain links TRBV19 with TRBJ1-5; a possible D gene is TRBD1 (5 bases). The length of the CDR3 is 15 residues. V was clipped by 8 bases and J by 0 bases, with 14 bases between them. Germline values: CDR1 LNHDA, CDR2 SQIVND (reference sequence). CDR3 DNA: TGTGCCAGTGCAACGGCAGGGATTAGCAATCAGCCCCAGCATTTT. Its translation: CASATAGISNQPQHF.

The genes are TRBV6-6 and TRBJ2-7, with D tentatively TRBD2 (6 bases). Germline V gives CDR1 MNHNY, CDR2 SVGAGI (reference sequence). The length of the CDR3 is 15 residues. Trimming pared 2 bases from V and 4 bases from J, leaving 15 bases between. The CDR3 DNA reads as TGTGCCAGCAGTTACGATGGGACTCCCCTATACGAGCAGTACTTC. Residues: CASSYDGTPLYEQYF.

This sequence joins TRBV28 and TRBJ1-2; TRBD1 matches 7 bases. With 4 bases clipped from V and 7 bases from J, the junction kept 9 bases outside the gene matches. The V gene's germline CDR1 is MDHEN and CDR2 SYDVKM. This CDR3 comprises 14 residues. For the CDR3, the DNA is TGTGCCAGCAGTTCGACAGGGCAGCGCGGTGGCTACACCTTC. Its protein is CASSSTGQRGGYTF.

This clone turned up a few times. The chain combines TRBV4-1 with TRBJ2-3; 7 positions agree with TRBD1. Losses at the gene ends were 4 bases for V and 4 bases for J; bases not matched to a gene: 11. This CDR3 is 16 amino acids long. Germline values: CDR1 MGHRA, CDR2 YSYEKL. The CDR3: CASSPLLGRGPDTQYF. CDR3 in DNA: TGCGCCAGCAGCCCTCTACTAGGAAGGGGGCCAGATACGCAGTATTTT.

The J gene is TRBJ2-7, the V gene TRBV28; possible D gene TRBD2, 6 bases. The CDR3 is 14 residues long. V lost 6 bases and J lost 4, with 16 bases in between. Germline loops: CDR1 MDHEN, CDR2 SYDVKM. The CDR3: CASRNSGGSYEQYF. The CDR3 coding sequence is TGTGCCAGCAGAAATAGCGGAGGGTCGTACGAGCAGTACTTC.

V gene TRBV4-2 combines with J gene TRBJ1-2; 10 bases align to TRBD1. Germline loops: CDR1 LGHNA, CDR2 YNFKEQ. The CDR3 is 12 residues long. J lost 8 bases, V lost 3 bases, and 0 bases had no gene match. The CDR3 DNA reads TGTGCCAGCAGCCAGGGACAGGGGGGCTACACCTTC. Translated, it gives CASSQGQGGYTF.

This clone is a singleton in its sample. The rearrangement joins TRBV27 to TRBJ1-1; D is unclear. Germline V gene data show CDR1 as MNHEY and CDR2 as SMNVEV (reference sequence). This CDR3 region has 12 residues. V gave up 1 base and J gave up 7 bases, with 7 bases separating them. The DNA for the CDR3 is TGTGCCAGCAGTTTATTACCGGGTGAAGCTTTCTTT. This gives the protein CASSLLPGEAFF.

The rearrangement uses TRBV5-5 and TRBJ2-5; 8 bases align to TRBD2. V was clipped by 4 bases and J by 1 base; unmatched bases: 3. Germline CDR1 and CDR2: SGHKS and YYEKEE (reference sequence). The length of the CDR3 is 14 residues. The DNA of the CDR3 is TGTGCCAGCAGCCCGGGGGGGGGCCAAGAGACCCAGTACTTC. Protein: CASSPGGGQETQYF.

The chain combines TRBV19 with TRBJ2-3; the D gene is possibly TRBD2 (5 bases). The V and J ends lost 5 bases and 2 bases respectively, with 11 bases between them. This CDR3 has 14 residues. From germline, CDR1 is LNHDA and CDR2 SQIVND (reference sequence). The CDR3 DNA sequence: TGTGCCAGTAGTCCCCAGCGGAACACAGATACGCAGTATTTT. Its translation is CASSPQRNTDTQYF.

This chain joins TRBV15 and TRBJ1-4; D might be TRBD1 (5 bases). From germline, CDR1 is LNHNV and CDR2 YYDKDF (reference sequence). The CDR3 sequence is 15 residues long. Trimming pared 3 bases from V and 0 bases from J, leaving 8 bases between. Here the CDR3 DNA reads TGTGCCACCAGCAGCGACAGAGCAACTAATGAAAAACTGTTTTTT. The encoded protein is CATSSDRATNEKLFF.

The chain uses TRBV4-1 and TRBJ1-1; 9 nucleotides line up with TRBD1. Germline lookup yields CDR1 MGHRA and CDR2 YSYEKL. This CDR3 has 15 amino acids. The trim removed 2 bases at V and 1 base at J, leaving 2 bases unmatched. The CDR3 is CASSQRQGGNTEAFF. Written as DNA, the CDR3 is TGCGCCAGCAGCCAAAGACAGGGGGGGAACACTGAAGCTTTCTTT.